Shown below are 14 T cell receptor beta chains from a single sample sequenced in a study of blood T cell repertoires in COVID-19. Profiled with immunoSEQ multiplex PCR; TCRdb holds only in-frame clones, not every one. The sample has more than 150,000 clones, 60% to 80% seen once; the top ten hold around 16%. Material: peripheral blood. These TCRs come from a man aged 60-69 years with active or convalescent COVID-19.

The rearrangement uses TRBV19 and TRBJ2-7; D is perhaps TRBD2 (5 bases). Trimming cost V 1 base and J 3 bases, with 10 bases left between them. Germline CDR1 and CDR2: LNHDA and SQIVND (reference sequence). The CDR3 loop spans 14 amino acids. Here the CDR3 DNA reads TGTGCCAGTAGTATAGCGGAGGTCGGCTACGAGCAGTACTTC. This encodes CASSIAEVGYEQYF.

The genes are TRBV7-2 and TRBJ2-1; TRBD1 agrees at 9 bases. This CDR3 contains 17 residues. Trimming took 2 bases from V and 6 from J; bases not matched to a gene: 11. Germline values: CDR1 SGHTA, CDR2 FQGNSA. The CDR3 coding sequence is TGTGCCAGCAGCTTAAGAACGGCAGGGACAGGGACCAATGAGCAGTTCTTC. The encoded protein is CASSLRTAGTGTNEQFF.

In nucleotides, the CDR3 is TGCGCCAGCAGCACTACTAGCGGGACGAACACCGGGGAGCTGTTTTTT. It encodes CASSTTSGTNTGELFF. The chain carries TRBV5-1 and TRBJ2-2; 10 bases agree with TRBD2. Trimming at V came to 4 bases and at J to 0 bases, leaving 3 bases not matched to a gene. Germline V gene sequence: CDR1 SGHRS, CDR2 YFSETQ. The CDR3 runs 16 residues.

This clone showed up just a few times. The genes are TRBV5-5 and TRBJ2-5, with a possible D match to TRBD2 (5 bases). From germline, CDR1 is SGHKS and CDR2 YYEKEE (reference sequence). Trimming took off 2 bases at V and 9 bases at J, with 14 bases between the two ends. The CDR3 runs to 13 residues. The CDR3, as DNA: TGTGCCAGCAGCTTAGAGGGTATTGGGTCCCAGTACTTC. It specifies CASSLEGIGSQYF.

J is TRBJ2-3 and V is TRBV6-5; unclear D gene. V lost 6 bases and J lost 2, with 12 bases in between. The germline V gene encodes CDR1 MNHEY and CDR2 SVGAGI. This CDR3 is built from 14 residues. CDR3 sequence: CASSANVFTDTQYF. DNA for the CDR3: TGTGCCAGCAGCGCTAACGTGTTCACAGATACGCAGTATTTT.

The J gene is TRBJ2-3, the V gene TRBV2, with D hard to call. The CDR3 loop spans 14 amino acids. Deletions cut 3 bases from V and 6 bases from J, with 13 bases between. Germline V CDR1 and CDR2: SNHLY, FYNNEI. The CDR3 nucleotides are TGTGCCAGCAGTGATGAGGCAAAAAGGGATACGCAGTATTTT. Protein: CASSDEAKRDTQYF.

The chain couples TRBV15 to TRBJ1-2; D might be TRBD1 (6 bases). Trimming removed 8 bases from V and 6 bases from J, with 16 bases in between. This CDR3 comprises 13 residues. In germline, CDR1 is LNHNV, CDR2 YYDKDF (reference sequence). CDR3: CATQGQTEDGYTF. As DNA, the CDR3 is TGTGCCACCCAGGGGCAGACGGAGGATGGCTACACCTTC. The variable domain in full, with the rest retrieved from reference TRBV15 and TRBJ1-2, is DAMVIQNPRYQVTQFGKPVTLSCSQTLNHNVMYWYQQKSSQAPKLLFHYYDKDFNNEADTPDNFQSRRPNTSFCFLDIRSPGLGDTAMYLCATQGQTEDGYTFGSGTRLTVV.

The chain couples TRBV30 to TRBJ1-2; 8 positions match TRBD1. This CDR3 contains 15 residues. J gave up 7 bases and V 2 bases, and 12 bases lay outside the gene matches. The germline V gene encodes CDR1 GTSNPN and CDR2 SVGIG (reference sequence). CDR3 nucleotides: TGTGCCTGGAGTTCCCCCTACCAGGGGGCGGGTGGCTACACCTTC. This gives the protein CAWSSPYQGAGGYTF.

The chain couples TRBV4-1 to TRBJ1-1; D is uncertain. V was cut by 4 bases and J by 3 bases, with 9 bases left in between. The CDR3 consists of 13 residues. Germline CDR1 is MGHRA and CDR2 is YSYEKL. The CDR3 region has the DNA TGCGCCAGCAGCCTCTCTCACTACACTGAAGCTTTCTTT. It codes for CASSLSHYTEAFF.

The V and J genes are TRBV7-2 and TRBJ2-7, with 10 nucleotides matching TRBD2. This CDR3 is 16 amino acids long. In germline, CDR1 is SGHTA, CDR2 FQGNSA. The trim removed 1 base at V and 7 bases at J, leaving 10 bases unmatched. CDR3 amino acids: CASSLVRASGSSEQYF. CDR3 coding DNA: TGTGCCAGCAGCTTAGTCCGGGCTAGCGGGAGCTCTGAGCAGTACTTC.

The chain has TRBV6-2 or TRBV6-3 and TRBJ1-1, with D possibly being TRBD1 (5 bases). V lost 4 bases and J 0 bases, leaving 15 bases between the germline ends. CDR1 MNHEY and CDR2 SVGEGT come from the germline V gene. This CDR3 is built from 16 residues. The CDR3 DNA follows: TGTGCCAGCAGTTTTGGAGGGGTTGGGTTGAACACTGAAGCTTTCTTT. This sequence encodes CASSFGGVGLNTEAFF.

This chain connects TRBV19 to TRBJ2-1, with 7 nucleotides matching TRBD1. Losses at the gene ends were 5 bases for V and 2 bases for J; bases not matched to a gene: 15. The CDR3 runs to 18 residues. CDR1 is LNHDA, CDR2 SQIVND, per germline (reference sequence). The CDR3, as DNA: TGTGCCAGTAGTCCAAAGAGACAGGGTTTGGACACCTACAATGAGCAGTTCTTC. This codes for CASSPKRQGLDTYNEQFF.

V and J are TRBV13 and TRBJ2-5; a possible D gene is TRBD1 (6 bases). Trimming shortened V by 0 bases and J by 4 bases, and 15 bases separated the two germline ends. The length of the CDR3 is 16 residues. The germline CDR1 and CDR2 sequences are PRHDT and FYEKMQ (reference sequence). DNA for the CDR3: TGTGCCAGCAGCTTAGGCCAGGTAGAACAGGGAGAGACCCAGTACTTC. Translating gives CASSLGQVEQGETQYF.

The chain uses TRBV5-1 and TRBJ2-1; D gene uncertain. Per the germline V gene, CDR1 is SGHRS and CDR2 is YFSETQ. This CDR3 region has 17 residues. Trimming pared 0 bases from V and 1 base from J, leaving 14 bases between. CDR3 nucleotide sequence: TGCGCCAGCAGCTTGGTACCCCCGAGACAATCCTACAATGAGCAGTTCTTC. Amino acid sequence: CASSLVPPRQSYNEQFF.